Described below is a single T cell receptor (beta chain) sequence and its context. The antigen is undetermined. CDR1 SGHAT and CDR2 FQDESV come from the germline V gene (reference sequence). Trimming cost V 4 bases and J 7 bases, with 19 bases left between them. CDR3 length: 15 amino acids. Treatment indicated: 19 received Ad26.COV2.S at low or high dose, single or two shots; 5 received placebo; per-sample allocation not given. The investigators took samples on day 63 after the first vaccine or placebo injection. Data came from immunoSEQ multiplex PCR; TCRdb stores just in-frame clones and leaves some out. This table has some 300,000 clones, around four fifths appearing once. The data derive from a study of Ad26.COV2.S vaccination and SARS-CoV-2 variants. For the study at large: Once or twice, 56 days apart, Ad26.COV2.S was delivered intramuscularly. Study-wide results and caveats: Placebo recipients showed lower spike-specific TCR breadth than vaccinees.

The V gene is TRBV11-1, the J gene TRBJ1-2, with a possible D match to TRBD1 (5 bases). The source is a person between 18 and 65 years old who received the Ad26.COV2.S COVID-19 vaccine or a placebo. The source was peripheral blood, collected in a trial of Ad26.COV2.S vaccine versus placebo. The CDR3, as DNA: TGTGCCAGCAGCTCCCGGGACTCACGTTTGGCTGGCTACACCTTC. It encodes CASSSRDSRLAGYTF.